Included here is one T cell receptor (beta chain) sequence, with context. The data stem from a study of blood T cell repertoires in COVID-19. Overall study context: From the United States, Italy and Spain came samples of acute and convalescent COVID-19. PBMCs, B-cell-depleted T cells, or T cells were the source of the cDNA or gDNA that made up the material.

The V end was cut by 0 bases, the J end by 4 bases, with 7 bases between. CDR1 MNHEY and CDR2 SMNVEV come from the germline V gene (reference sequence). The CDR3 length is 13 residues. Authors' data handling: Estimates of nucleated cell counts were drawn from the amplification of reference gene primers. The data were produced by immunoSEQ multiplex PCR, yet TCRdb's version contains in-frame clones alone and is incomplete. The V and J calls and clone size come from that table; D and trimming were worked out from the DNA. Of 150,000 to 190,000 clones in the sample, 75% to 85% were seen once. The J gene is TRBJ2-7, the V gene TRBV27, with D perhaps matching TRBD2 (5 bases). The sequenced material came from peripheral blood. This TCR was recovered from a woman aged 50 to 60 with acute or convalescent COVID-19. CDR3 in amino acids: CASSLSEEYEQYF. The CDR3 nucleotides read TGTGCCAGCAGTTTATCGGAGGAGTACGAGCAGTACTTC.